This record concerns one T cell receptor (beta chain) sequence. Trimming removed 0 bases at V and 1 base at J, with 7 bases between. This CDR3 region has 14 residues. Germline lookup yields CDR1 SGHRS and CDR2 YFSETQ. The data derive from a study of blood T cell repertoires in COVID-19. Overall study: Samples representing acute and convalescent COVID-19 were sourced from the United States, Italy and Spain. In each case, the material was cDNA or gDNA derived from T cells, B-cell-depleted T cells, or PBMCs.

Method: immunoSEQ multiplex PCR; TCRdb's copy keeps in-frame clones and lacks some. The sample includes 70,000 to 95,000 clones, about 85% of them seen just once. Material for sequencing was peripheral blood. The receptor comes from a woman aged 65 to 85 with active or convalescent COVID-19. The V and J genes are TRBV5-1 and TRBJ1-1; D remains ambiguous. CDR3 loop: CASSLEPENTEAFF. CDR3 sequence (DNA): TGCGCCAGCAGCTTGGAGCCCGAGAACACTGAAGCTTTCTTT.